This TCR beta chain is drawn from a study of T cell changes during pregnancy in multiple sclerosis. The V and J ends lost 0 bases and 7 bases, in that order; junction bases with no gene match: 9. Germline lookup yields CDR1 SGHRS and CDR2 YFSETQ. The length of the CDR3 is 16 residues. The assay was immunoSEQ multiplex PCR, and TCRdb's table has in-frame clones only and misses some. There are over 70,000 clones in the sample; 90% to 95% occur only once, and about 4.5% lies in the top ten. The sequence was collected from a female donor with multiple sclerosis, enrolled in a pregnancy study. The sample consisted of peripheral blood, taken in the first trimester of pregnancy. The gene calls are TRBV5-1 and TRBJ1-4; 7 bases map to TRBD1. Here the CDR3 reads CASSLAGTAGGEKLFF. The CDR3 DNA follows: TGCGCCAGCAGCTTGGCCGGGACAGCTGGGGGTGAAAAACTGTTTTTT. Based on the CDR3 plus reference TRBV5-1 and TRBJ1-4, the full variable domain is KAGVTQTPRYLIKTRGQQVTLSCSPISGHRSVSWYQQTPGQGLQFLFEYFSETQRNKGNFPGRFSGRQFSNSRSEMNVSTLELGDSALYLCASSLAGTAGGEKLFFGSGTQLSVL.